The 8 T cell receptor beta chains reported below all come from one sample, sequenced in a study of blood T cell repertoires in COVID-19. Some clones are missing from TCRdb's copy, which holds only in-frame ones; the method was immunoSEQ multiplex PCR. The sample gives about 57,000 clones, 80% to 90% of which show up once; approximately 4% is in the top ten. Sequencing was carried out using PBMCs or T cells enriched from blood (not recorded which). Source of these receptors: a woman aged 40-49 years with acute COVID-19.

The V gene is TRBV28, the J gene TRBJ2-7; D is uncertain. CDR1 is MDHEN, CDR2 SYDVKM, per germline. V shed 4 bases and J shed 2 bases, with 24 bases lying between them. This CDR3 region has 18 residues. CDR3 region: CASSSVVMLTQVPYEQYF. In DNA form, the CDR3 reads TGTGCCAGCAGTTCTGTGGTTATGTTGACACAAGTACCCTACGAGCAGTACTTC.

The chain recombines TRBV7-8 with TRBJ1-5; D is undetermined. V lost 4 bases and J 4 bases, leaving 17 bases between the germline ends. CDR1 SGHVS and CDR2 FQNEAQ come from the germline V gene. The CDR3 has 16 amino acids. The CDR3 loop is CASSSSGEALNQPQHF. In nucleotides, the CDR3 is TGTGCCAGCAGCTCCTCTGGGGAGGCGCTTAATCAGCCCCAGCATTTT.

The CDR3 DNA reads as TGCGCCAGCAGCCAGACAGGGGGGAACACTGAAGCTTTCTTT. Translated: CASSQTGGNTEAFF. This chain joins TRBV5-1 and TRBJ1-1; TRBD1 agrees at 9 bases. Germline V gene sequence: CDR1 SGHRS, CDR2 YFSETQ. The ends lost 4 bases at V and 1 base at J; junction bases unmatched: 2. This CDR3 spans 14 amino acids.

This rearrangement joins TRBV19 to TRBJ2-1, with 8 nucleotides matching TRBD1. The CDR3 loop spans 14 amino acids. In germline, CDR1 is LNHDA, CDR2 SQIVND (reference sequence). Unmatched junction bases numbered 3, after V lost 1 base and J lost 7 bases. The CDR3 coding sequence is TGTGCCAGTAGTATAGGACAGGGGATAAATGAGCAGTTCTTC. Translation gives CASSIGQGINEQFF.

V and J are TRBV7-6 and TRBJ2-7; 10 bases are shared with TRBD1. Germline CDR1 reads SGHVS; CDR2 reads FNYEAQ. With V trimmed by 6 bases and J by 2 bases, 7 bases remained unmatched. The CDR3 has 15 residues. CDR3 nucleotide sequence: TGTGCCAGCAGTTGGGGGACAGGGGCAGCCTACGAGCAGTACTTC. Translated, it gives CASSWGTGAAYEQYF.

This chain uses TRBV5-6 with TRBJ1-2, with a weak D call TRBD1 (6 bases). Germline V gives CDR1 SGHDT, CDR2 YYEEEE. This CDR3 has 13 residues. V was shortened by 0 bases and J by 9 bases, with 12 bases between the two germline ends. CDR3 loop: CASSLGSGVSYTF. CDR3 in DNA: TGTGCCAGCAGCTTGGGGTCAGGGGTAAGCTACACCTTC.

This chain links TRBV5-1 with TRBJ2-1, with TRBD2 identical over 13 bases. CDR1 and CDR2 (germline): SGHRS, YFSETQ. The CDR3 spans 17 residues. J was trimmed by 4 bases and V by 2 bases; bases with no gene match: 6. CDR3 DNA sequence: TGCGCCAGCAGCTTAGGACTAGCGGGAGTGTCTTACAATGAGCAGTTCTTC. It codes for CASSLGLAGVSYNEQFF. Using reference TRBV5-1 and TRBJ2-1 for the parts outside the CDR3, the full variable domain is KAGVTQTPRYLIKTRGQQVTLSCSPISGHRSVSWYQQTPGQGLQFLFEYFSETQRNKGNFPGRFSGRQFSNSRSEMNVSTLELGDSALYLCASSLGLAGVSYNEQFFGPGTRLTVL.

The chain is built from TRBV15 and TRBJ2-1, with 12 bases matching TRBD2. J gave up 7 bases and V 3 bases, and 19 bases lay outside the gene matches. Germline V gene data show CDR1 as LNHNV and CDR2 as YYDKDF (reference sequence). The CDR3 covers 20 residues. The DNA of the CDR3 is TGTGCCACCAGCAGGCTATTATACGGACTAGCGGGACTCGAAAAGAATGAGCAGTTCTTC. It encodes CATSRLLYGLAGLEKNEQFF.